The 4 T cell receptor beta chains presented below share a single source sample, sequenced in a study of blood T cell repertoires in COVID-19. Repertoires were generated with immunoSEQ multiplex PCR, while TCRdb's copy carries only in-frame clones and drops some. Of 270,000 or so clones in the sample, 75% to 90% are singletons; the top ten hold roughly 4.3%. Sequenced: PBMCs or T cells enriched from blood (not recorded which). These receptors originate from a woman in her twenties or thirties with acute COVID-19.

The chain uses TRBV27 and TRBJ2-1, with D maybe TRBD2 (5 bases). The germline V gene has CDR1 MNHEY and CDR2 SMNVEV (reference sequence). Deletions cut 5 bases from V and 8 bases from J, with 13 bases between. CDR3 length equals 13 residues. The CDR3 is CASSLRGPDEQFF. In nucleotides, the CDR3 is TGTGCCAGCAGTCTTAGAGGGCCAGATGAGCAGTTCTTC.

The V call is TRBV9, the J call TRBJ2-2; D perhaps matches TRBD1 (5 bases). The CDR3 has 14 amino acids. Trimming cost V 0 bases and J 6 bases, with 9 bases left between them. Germline V CDR1 and CDR2: SGDLS, YYNGEE. The DNA of the CDR3 is TGTGCCAGCAGCGTAGAGGGGTGGGCCGGGGAGCTGTTTTTT. Protein: CASSVEGWAGELFF.

The chain carries TRBV27 and TRBJ2-3; 7 nucleotides agree with TRBD1. V was pared by 5 bases and J by 6 bases, with 11 bases of the junction left unmatched. The germline gives CDR1 MNHEY, CDR2 SMNVEV (reference sequence). There are 15 residues in the CDR3. CDR3 nucleotides: TGTGCCAGCAGTGGGGACAGCTCACAAGCGGATACGCAGTATTTT. Its translation is CASSGDSSQADTQYF.

The chain couples TRBV29-1 to TRBJ1-2; 10 bases match TRBD1. The CDR3 has 12 residues. The V gene's germline CDR1 is SQVTM and CDR2 ANQGSEA. Trimming at V came to 6 bases and at J to 6 bases, leaving 4 bases not matched to a gene. For the CDR3, the DNA is TGCAGCGTGATGGACAGGGGGGATGGCTACACCTTC. This sequence encodes CSVMDRGDGYTF.